Here is one TCR beta chain with its context. This clonotype was detected ten times or more. The antigen this receptor binds is unknown. The input lacks base qualities; no much larger clone sits a single base away. This sample was taken from a study of T-cell reconstitution after alpha-beta-depleted transplantation in children (dated by TCRdb to 2015 to 2016). For the study in its entirety: The study quantitatively tracked T-cell immune reconstitution after TCRalphabeta/CD19-depleted allogeneic hematopoietic cell transplantation in children using TCR repertoire profiling.

CDR1 and CDR2 (SQVTM, ANQGSEA) derive from the germline V gene. Compared with germline, V lacks 6 bases and J lacks 5 bases; bases without a gene match: 0. CDR3 length: 12 amino acids, cysteine to phenylalanine. Just the 36-base CDR3 DNA is kept, in frame starting at base 1. Libraries were constructed by PCR. TCRdb shows the sequencer as Illumina HiSeq 2500. TCR libraries were prepared with molecular barcoding, using unique molecular identifiers to normalize TCRbeta repertoire quantification. Through fastp at Q25 and MiXCR, TCRdb rebuilt clones from the public reads, retaining in-frame beta chains. Entries that share a CDR3 protein sequence are merged under the most common genes and DNA. This sample holds 75,000 to 100,000 distinct CDR3 sequences; 7% to 9% were observed only once. The top ten clonotypes cover approximately 7.2% of the sample.

The TCR sequence derives from a human donor who donated a stem cell graft to a child with congenital amegakaryocytic thrombocytopenia. The source was PBMCs from the stem cell graft donor, collected from the stem cell graft. The rearrangement combines TRBV29-1 with TRBJ2-7; 14 central nucleotides agree with TRBD2. The CDR3 corresponds to CSVGLAGDEQYF. The nucleotide sequence reads as follows: TGCAGCGTGGGACTAGCGGGAGACGAGCAGTACTTC.